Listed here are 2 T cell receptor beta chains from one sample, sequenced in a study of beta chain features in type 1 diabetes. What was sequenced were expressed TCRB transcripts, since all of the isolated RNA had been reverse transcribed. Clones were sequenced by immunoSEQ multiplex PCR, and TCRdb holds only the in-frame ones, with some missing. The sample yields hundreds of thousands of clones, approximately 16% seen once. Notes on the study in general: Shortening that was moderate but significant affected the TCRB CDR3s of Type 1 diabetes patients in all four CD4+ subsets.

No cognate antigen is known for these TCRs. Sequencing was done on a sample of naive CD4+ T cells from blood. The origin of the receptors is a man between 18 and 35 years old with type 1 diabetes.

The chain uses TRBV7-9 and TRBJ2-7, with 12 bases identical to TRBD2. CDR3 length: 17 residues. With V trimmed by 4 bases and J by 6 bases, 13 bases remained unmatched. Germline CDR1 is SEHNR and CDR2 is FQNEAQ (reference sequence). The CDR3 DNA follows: TGTGCCAGCAGCTACACTAGCGGGGGGACCAAACTTCTCGAGCAGTACTTC. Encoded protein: CASSYTSGGTKLLEQYF.

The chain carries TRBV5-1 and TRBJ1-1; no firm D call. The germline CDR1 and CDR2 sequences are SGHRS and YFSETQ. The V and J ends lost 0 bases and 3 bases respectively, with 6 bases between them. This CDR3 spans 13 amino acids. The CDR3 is CASSLARYTEAFF. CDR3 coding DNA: TGCGCCAGCAGCTTGGCACGGTACACTGAAGCTTTCTTT.